The sequence of this TCR beta chain was determined in a study of cytomegalovirus exposure and HLA in healthy donors. Regarding the study as a whole: As immune exposure information, only CMV serostatus was available.

In the case of this clone: No antigen is known for it.

CDR1 and CDR2 (germline): MGHRA, YSYEKL. The V and J ends lost 0 bases and 9 bases respectively, with 23 bases between them. The CDR3 consists of 17 residues. PCR involved 60 Vbeta and 13 Jbeta primers. Sequencing used immunoSEQ multiplex PCR; TCRdb keeps in-frame clones, though not all of them. The sample lists about 83,000 clones; 78% were seen once. This receptor was identified in a man aged 18 to 35 in good health and CMV-seropositive. Sequencing input: PBMCs. The chain couples TRBV4-1 to TRBJ2-5, with a weak D call TRBD2 (6 bases). CDR3 protein: CASSQDPSAGGTWAQYF. The CDR3 region has the DNA TGCGCCAGCAGCCAAGACCCATCAGCGGGCGGGACCTGGGCCCAGTACTTC.